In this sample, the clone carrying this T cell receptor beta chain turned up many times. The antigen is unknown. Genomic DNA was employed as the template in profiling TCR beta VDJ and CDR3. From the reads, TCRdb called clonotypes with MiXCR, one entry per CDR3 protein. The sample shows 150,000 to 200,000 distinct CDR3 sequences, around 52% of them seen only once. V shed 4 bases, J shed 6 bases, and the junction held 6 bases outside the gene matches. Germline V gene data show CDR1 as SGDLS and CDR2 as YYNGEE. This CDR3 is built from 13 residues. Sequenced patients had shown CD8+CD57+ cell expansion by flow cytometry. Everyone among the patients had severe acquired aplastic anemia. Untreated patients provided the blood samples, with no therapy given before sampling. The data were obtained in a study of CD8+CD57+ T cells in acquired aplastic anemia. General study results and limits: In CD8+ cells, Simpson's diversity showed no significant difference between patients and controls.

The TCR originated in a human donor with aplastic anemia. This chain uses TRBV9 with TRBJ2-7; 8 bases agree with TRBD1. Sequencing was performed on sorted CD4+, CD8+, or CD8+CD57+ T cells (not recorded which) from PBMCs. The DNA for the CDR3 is TGTGCCAGCAGCCCGGGACAGGTCCCCGAGCAGTACTTC. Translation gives CASSPGQVPEQYF.